This T cell receptor (beta chain) is from a study of T-cell reconstitution after alpha-beta-depleted transplantation in children. Unique molecular identifiers were used in preparing the TCRbeta library. TCRdb used MiXCR to reprocess the PCR reads, holding one entry per CDR3 protein. This table has approximately 490,000 distinct CDR3 sequences, 9.5% to 15% appearing once. CDR1 and CDR2 from the germline V gene are SEHNR and FQNEAQ (reference sequence). With 4 bases clipped from V and 7 bases from J, the junction kept 7 bases outside the gene matches. CDR3 length equals 16 residues. This sequence originates from a human donor who donated a stem cell graft to a child with combined immunodeficiency. The chain links TRBV7-9 to TRBJ2-1; 13 nucleotides agree with TRBD2. The starting material was PBMCs from the stem cell graft donor, obtained from the stem cell graft. CDR3 sequence (DNA): TGTGCCAGCAGCTCCCGGACTAGCGGGAGTAGGAATGAGCAGTTCTTC. Amino acid sequence: CASSSRTSGSRNEQFF.